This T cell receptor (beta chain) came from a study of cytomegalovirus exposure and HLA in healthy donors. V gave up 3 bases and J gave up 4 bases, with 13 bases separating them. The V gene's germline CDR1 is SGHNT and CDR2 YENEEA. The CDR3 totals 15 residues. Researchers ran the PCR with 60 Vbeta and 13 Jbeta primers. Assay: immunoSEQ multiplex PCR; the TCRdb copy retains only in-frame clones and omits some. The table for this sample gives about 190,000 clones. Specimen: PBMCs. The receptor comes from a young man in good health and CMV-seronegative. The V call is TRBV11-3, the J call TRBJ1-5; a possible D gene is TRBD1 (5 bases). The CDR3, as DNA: TGTGCCAGCAGCTTGGGTCGGGGGGAGAATCAGCCCCAGCATTTT. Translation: CASSLGRGENQPQHF.